Detailed here is one TCR beta chain. TCRdb used MiXCR to reprocess the reads, holding one entry per CDR3 protein. The repertoire includes some 100,000 distinct CDR3 sequences, around a third of them detected once, and roughly 2.4% sits in the top ten. This entry is derived from a study of type 1 regulatory T cells. The germline gives CDR1 DFQATT, CDR2 SNEGSKA (reference sequence). V was cut by 5 bases and J by 3 bases, with 9 bases left in between. The CDR3 runs 12 residues. This sequence joins TRBV20-1 and TRBJ2-3, with D unresolved. The material sequenced was CD4+ T cells, either the whole sample or a sorted fraction (not recorded which). The receptor was isolated from a human donor in good health. The CDR3 DNA sequence: TGCAGTGCTGGGGTATGGACAGATACGCAGTATTTT. This codes for CSAGVWTDTQYF.